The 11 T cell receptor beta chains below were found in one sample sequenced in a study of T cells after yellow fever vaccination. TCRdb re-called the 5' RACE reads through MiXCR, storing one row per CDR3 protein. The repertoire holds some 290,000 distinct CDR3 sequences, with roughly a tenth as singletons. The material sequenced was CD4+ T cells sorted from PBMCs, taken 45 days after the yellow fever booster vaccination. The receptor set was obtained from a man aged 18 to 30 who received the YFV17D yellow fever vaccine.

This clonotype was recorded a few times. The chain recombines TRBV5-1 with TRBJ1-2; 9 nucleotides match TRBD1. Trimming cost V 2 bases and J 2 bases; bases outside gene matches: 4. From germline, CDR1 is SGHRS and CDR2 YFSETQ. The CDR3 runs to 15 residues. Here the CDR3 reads CASSLQGAVNYGYTF. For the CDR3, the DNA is TGCGCCAGCAGCTTACAGGGGGCGGTAAACTATGGCTACACCTTC.

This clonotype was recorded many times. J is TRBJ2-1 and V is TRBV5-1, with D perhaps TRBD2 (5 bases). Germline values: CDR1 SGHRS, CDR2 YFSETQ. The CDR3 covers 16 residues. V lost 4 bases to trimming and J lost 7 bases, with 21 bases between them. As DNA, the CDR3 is TGCGCCAGCAGCAGACTACTGACCGGGTCCCAAAATGAGCAGTTCTTC. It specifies CASSRLLTGSQNEQFF.

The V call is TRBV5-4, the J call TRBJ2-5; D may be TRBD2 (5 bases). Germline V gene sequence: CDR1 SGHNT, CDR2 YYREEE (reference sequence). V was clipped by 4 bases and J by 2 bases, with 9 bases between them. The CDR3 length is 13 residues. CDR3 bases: TGTGCCAGCAGCCGGGAATTTCAAGAGACCCAGTACTTC. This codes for CASSREFQETQYF.

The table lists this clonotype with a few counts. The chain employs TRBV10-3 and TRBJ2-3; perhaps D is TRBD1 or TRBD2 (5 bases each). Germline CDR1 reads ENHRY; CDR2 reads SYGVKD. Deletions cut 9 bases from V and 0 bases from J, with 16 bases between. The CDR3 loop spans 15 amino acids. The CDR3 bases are TGTGCCATTCCCCGGGACGGGAATAGCACAGATACGCAGTATTTT. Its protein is CAIPRDGNSTDTQYF.

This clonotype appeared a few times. The CDR3 DNA is TGCAGTGCTAGAGAGGATTTCTATGGCTACACCTTC. This translates into CSAREDFYGYTF. The rearrangement links TRBV20-1 to TRBJ1-2, with D hard to call. V was pared by 0 bases and J by 4 bases, with 6 bases between. Germline loops: CDR1 DFQATT, CDR2 SNEGSKA (reference sequence). The CDR3 is 12 residues long.

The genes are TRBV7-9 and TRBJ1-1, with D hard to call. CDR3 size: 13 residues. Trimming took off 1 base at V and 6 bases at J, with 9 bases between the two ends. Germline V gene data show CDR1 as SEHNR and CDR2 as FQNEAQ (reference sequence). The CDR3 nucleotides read TGTGCCAGCAGCTTAGTGGAAGGTGCTGAAGCTTTCTTT. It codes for CASSLVEGAEAFF.

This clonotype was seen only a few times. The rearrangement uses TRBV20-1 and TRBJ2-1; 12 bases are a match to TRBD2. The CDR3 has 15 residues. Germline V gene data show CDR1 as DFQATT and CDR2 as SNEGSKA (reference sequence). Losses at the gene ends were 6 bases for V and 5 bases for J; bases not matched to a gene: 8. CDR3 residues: CSALSTSGGHNEQFF. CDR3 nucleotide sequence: TGCAGTGCCCTATCGACTAGCGGGGGCCACAATGAGCAGTTCTTC.

The CDR3 region has the DNA TGTGCCAGTACTAAACTAGCGGGGGGAAAAAACATTCAGTACTTC. Its protein is CASTKLAGGKNIQYF. The V and J genes are TRBV19 and TRBJ2-4, with 12 bases that match TRBD2. After removal of 7 bases from V and 4 bases from J, the junction contained 5 bases not matched to a gene. This CDR3 is built from 15 residues. Germline assignment: CDR1 LNHDA and CDR2 SQIVND (reference sequence).

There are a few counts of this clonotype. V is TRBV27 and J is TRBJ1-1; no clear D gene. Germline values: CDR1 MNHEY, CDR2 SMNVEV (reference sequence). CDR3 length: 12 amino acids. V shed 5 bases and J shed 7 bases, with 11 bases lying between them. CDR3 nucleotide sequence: TGTGCCAGCAGTCCCTGGCAGCTTGAAGCTTTCTTT. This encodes CASSPWQLEAFF.

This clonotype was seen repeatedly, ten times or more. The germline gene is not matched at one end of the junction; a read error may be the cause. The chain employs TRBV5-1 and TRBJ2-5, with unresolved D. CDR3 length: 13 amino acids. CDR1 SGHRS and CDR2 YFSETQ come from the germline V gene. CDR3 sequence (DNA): TGTGCCAGCAGCTTAGTGGTCCAAGAGACCCAGTACTTC. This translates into CASSLVVQETQYF.

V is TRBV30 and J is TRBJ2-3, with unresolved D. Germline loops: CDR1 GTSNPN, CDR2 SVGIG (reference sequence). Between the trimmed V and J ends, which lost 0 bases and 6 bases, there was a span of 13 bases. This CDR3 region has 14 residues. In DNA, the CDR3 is TGTGCCTGGAGTGTTGGCAGAGGCTGGGATACGCAGTATTTT. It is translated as CAWSVGRGWDTQYF.